The TCR beta chain described here comes from a study of blood T cell repertoires in COVID-19. Study at large: Nucleic acid was either cDNA or gDNA, and it came from T cells, B-cell-depleted T cells, or PBMCs.

This CDR3 is 15 amino acids long. CDR1 and CDR2 from the germline V gene are SGHRS and YFSETQ. With V trimmed by 6 bases and J by 0 bases, 7 bases remained unmatched. In the original processing: Nucleated cell counts were estimated from reference gene primer amplification. Data came from immunoSEQ multiplex PCR; TCRdb stores just in-frame clones and leaves some out. The V and J calls and clone size were taken over from that table, and D and trimming were inferred from the DNA. The sample lists around 260,000 clones, 88% occurring once. The source of this sequence is a man in his sixties who had recovered from COVID-19. The chain employs TRBV5-1 and TRBJ2-3, with 7 bases lining up with TRBD2. The sequencing sample was made of peripheral blood. CDR3 loop: CASTPSGASTDTQYF. The CDR3 DNA sequence: TGCGCCAGCACACCCAGCGGGGCCAGCACAGATACGCAGTATTTT.